This T cell receptor beta chain emerged from a study of cytomegalovirus exposure and HLA in healthy donors. Study-wide results and caveats: The TCR clusters that emerged in the first cohort tended, a later analysis found, to co-occur in the roughly 130 validation repertoires. The listing of roughly 160 TCR beta chains classed them as cytomegalovirus-associated. Most TCR sequences were seen very rarely across donors, but some public TCRs occurred in many.

To note about this clone: Its target is not known.

CDR3 size: 14 residues. Trimming took 4 bases from V and 10 from J, leaving 18 bases between them. The germline V gene has CDR1 SGHRS and CDR2 YFSETQ. The assay was immunoSEQ multiplex PCR, and TCRdb's table has in-frame clones only and misses some. Found here are 150,000 to 160,000 clones, 65% to 90% of them singletons; the top ten hold around 24%. The sample comprised PBMCs. V and J are TRBV5-1 and TRBJ2-1; D is possibly TRBD1 (6 bases). This TCR came from a man between 18 and 35 years old in good health and CMV-seropositive. The CDR3 DNA is TGCGCCAGCAGCCCCGGGACAAGTCTGGCCGAGCAGTTCTTC. Amino acid sequence: CASSPGTSLAEQFF.